This section outlines one T cell receptor beta chain sequence together with its context. In germline, CDR1 is KGHSH, CDR2 LQKENI. This CDR3 has 18 residues. The J segment lost 6 bases and the V segment lost 3 bases, leaving 18 bases of the junction unmatched. When the RNA was reverse transcribed, random hexamers were used with an input of roughly 0.45 to 1 ug. Amplification of TCR beta CDR3 was carried out by immunoSEQ multiplex PCR, which covered 54 Vbeta and 13 Jbeta segments. TCRdb fed the immunoSEQ multiplex PCR reads into MiXCR, producing one record per CDR3 protein. The table has about 120,000 distinct CDR3 sequences, roughly 95% seen once. CD8+ and CD4+ T cells were negatively isolated; TEMRA cells were FACS-enriched. The data originate from a study of CD8 T cells in Susac syndrome. At the level of the study: Active disease was present in 5 or 6 of the sequenced Susac syndrome patients, whereas roughly 8 of them were in remission.

What was sequenced was CD4+ T cells from PBMCs. The clonotype comes from a human donor with Susac syndrome. V and J are TRBV18 and TRBJ1-2, with 8 positions matching TRBD1. The CDR3: CASSPSLARQGKMNGYTF. CDR3 nucleotides: TGTGCCAGCTCACCTTCGCTAGCAAGACAGGGGAAAATGAATGGCTACACCTTC.